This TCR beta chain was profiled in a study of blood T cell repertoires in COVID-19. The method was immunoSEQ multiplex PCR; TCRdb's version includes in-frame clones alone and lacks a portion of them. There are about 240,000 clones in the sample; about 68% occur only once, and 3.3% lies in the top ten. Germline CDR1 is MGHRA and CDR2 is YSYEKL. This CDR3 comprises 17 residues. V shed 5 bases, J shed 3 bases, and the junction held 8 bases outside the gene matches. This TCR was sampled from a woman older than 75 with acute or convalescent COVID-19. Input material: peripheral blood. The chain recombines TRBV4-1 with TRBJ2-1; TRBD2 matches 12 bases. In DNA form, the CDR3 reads TGCGCCAGCAGCTATGGACTAGCGGGACTAGTCTACAATGAGCAGTTCTTC. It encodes CASSYGLAGLVYNEQFF.